The 21 T cell receptor beta chains reported below all come from one sample, sequenced in a study of blood T cells in healthy people across ages. Combining a sample-barcoded 5' primer with a J-beta primer mix, a second PCR ran for roughly 7 to 12 cycles. TCRdb reprocessed the 5' RACE reads via MiXCR and lists one record per CDR3 protein. The sample yields about 1.8 million distinct CDR3 sequences, approximately 50% seen once. Sequencing used blood. The receptor source for this set is a woman aged 40-49 years in good health.

The rearrangement joins TRBV29-1 to TRBJ1-1; D is possibly TRBD1 (6 bases). Germline V gene lookup returns CDR1 SQVTM and CDR2 ANQGSEA. V lost 4 bases to trimming and J lost 5 bases, with 11 bases between them. CDR3 size: 12 residues. As DNA, the CDR3 is TGCAGCGTTGTCGGGGGGCCAACTGAAGCTTTCTTT. Encoded protein: CSVVGGPTEAFF.

A few counts support this clonotype. The genes are TRBV5-1 and TRBJ1-2, with D perhaps TRBD1 (5 bases). CDR1 SGHRS and CDR2 YFSETQ come from the germline V gene. The CDR3 is made up of 14 amino acids. Trimming removed 4 bases at V and 4 bases at J, with 14 bases between. CDR3 nucleotide sequence: TGCGCCAGCAGCGCTGAACGGGACGGCTATGGCTACACCTTC. Translated, it gives CASSAERDGYGYTF.

The CDR3 sequence: CATSEVEGSGYTF. Here the CDR3 DNA reads TGTGCCACCAGTGAGGTGGAGGGCTCCGGCTACACCTTC. V usage is TRBV24-1 and J usage is TRBJ1-2; D gene ambiguous. This CDR3 spans 13 amino acids. Germline CDR1 is KGHDR and CDR2 is SFDVKD. V lost 4 bases and J 8 bases, leaving 13 bases between the germline ends.

This clonotype was picked up a small number of times. The chain is built from TRBV6-1 and TRBJ2-1; D is uncertain. Trimming left V 4 bases short and J 6 bases short, with 10 bases between. The CDR3 extends over 13 amino acids. Germline V lookup: CDR1 MNHNS, CDR2 SASEGT. The CDR3 is CASSGMDANEQFF. The DNA of the CDR3 is TGTGCCAGCAGTGGTATGGACGCCAATGAGCAGTTCTTC.

The rearrangement uses TRBV4-1 and TRBJ1-2; D gene uncertain. The germline V gene encodes CDR1 MGHRA and CDR2 YSYEKL. V lost 4 bases and J 1 base, leaving 19 bases between the germline ends. This CDR3 spans 17 amino acids. The CDR3 loop reads CASSLTGHPTNNYGYTF. CDR3 bases: TGCGCCAGCAGCCTGACGGGTCACCCGACGAATAACTATGGCTACACCTTC.

V gene TRBV7-2 combines with J gene TRBJ2-4, with D perhaps matching TRBD1 (6 bases). Germline V gene data show CDR1 as SGHTA and CDR2 as FQGNSA. The CDR3 covers 15 residues. The V and J ends lost 1 base and 8 bases respectively, with 15 bases between them. The CDR3 coding sequence is TGTGCCAGCAGCTTAGGGGGGACACAAGCGGACATTCAGTACTTC. This translates into CASSLGGTQADIQYF.

The chain is built from TRBV5-6 and TRBJ1-2; D gene ambiguous. CDR1 SGHDT and CDR2 YYEEEE come from the germline V gene. Trimming shortened V by 5 bases and J by 4 bases, and 15 bases separated the two germline ends. This CDR3 comprises 14 residues. CDR3 residues: CASSSFPSSYGYTF. The DNA of the CDR3 is TGTGCCAGCAGTTCGTTCCCGTCGAGCTATGGCTACACCTTC.

This chain joins TRBV20-1 and TRBJ2-4; D is possibly TRBD2 (5 bases). Looked up from germline, CDR1 is DFQATT and CDR2 is SNEGSKA (reference sequence). The V gene lost 0 bases and the J gene lost 8 bases, with 17 bases spanning the gap. The length of the CDR3 is 15 residues. The CDR3 DNA follows: TGCAGTGCTAGAGATTCTACTAGGAGTAGGGACATTCAGTACTTC. This codes for CSARDSTRSRDIQYF.

V is TRBV27 and J is TRBJ2-1, with D tentatively TRBD1 or TRBD2 (5 bases each). The CDR3 runs to 15 residues. Germline loops: CDR1 MNHEY, CDR2 SMNVEV (reference sequence). Deletions cut 4 bases from V and 7 bases from J, with 17 bases between. The CDR3 nucleotides are TGTGCCAGCAGTTCCCCGGGTGTGGGGGTTAATGAGCAGTTCTTC. As protein: CASSSPGVGVNEQFF.

This clonotype appeared a single time. This chain joins TRBV20-1 and TRBJ1-5; tentative D call: TRBD1 (5 bases). CDR3 size: 14 residues. Between the trimmed V and J ends, which lost 0 bases and 5 bases, there was a span of 11 bases. Germline V gene data show CDR1 as DFQATT and CDR2 as SNEGSKA (reference sequence). CDR3 in amino acids: CSARDRVWDQPQHF. The CDR3 region has the DNA TGCAGTGCTAGAGACAGGGTTTGGGATCAGCCCCAGCATTTT.

V usage is TRBV2 and J usage is TRBJ2-3; 11 positions match TRBD2. V shed 3 bases, J shed 8 bases, and the junction held 7 bases outside the gene matches. CDR3 length: 15 residues. The germline CDR1 and CDR2 sequences are SNHLY and FYNNEI. The CDR3 is CASSDRTSGQVTQYF. The CDR3 bases are TGTGCCAGCAGTGACCGGACTAGCGGGCAAGTTACGCAGTATTTT.

This clonotype was seen more than once but under ten times. This rearrangement joins TRBV19 to TRBJ1-2; 8 bases align to TRBD1. The CDR3 runs 12 residues. V shed 10 bases and J 8 bases; nucleotides not matched to a gene: 9. The V gene's germline CDR1 is LNHDA and CDR2 SQIVND (reference sequence). DNA of the CDR3: TGTGCCACTGACAGGGGCGCGGTGGGCTACACCTTC. Its translation is CATDRGAVGYTF.

The CDR3 here is CASSPAGIHEQYF. In DNA form, the CDR3 reads TGTGCCAGCAGCCCTGCAGGAATCCACGAGCAGTACTTC. The J gene is TRBJ2-7, the V gene TRBV3-1; D is uncertain. Deletions cut 4 bases from V and 5 bases from J, with 12 bases between. The CDR3 is 13 amino acids. Germline CDR1 reads LGHDT; CDR2 reads YNNKEL (reference sequence).

CDR3 sequence: CASSLEPSQREQFF. The CDR3 coding sequence is TGTGCCAGCAGCTTAGAGCCCTCGCAACGAGAGCAGTTCTTC. This chain uses TRBV7-2 with TRBJ2-1; no clear D. Trimming took 1 base from V and 10 from J, leaving 14 bases between them. Germline V lookup: CDR1 SGHTA, CDR2 FQGNSA. This CDR3 comprises 14 residues. Using reference TRBV7-2 and TRBJ2-1 for the parts outside the CDR3, the full variable domain is GAGVSQSPSNKVTEKGKDVELRCDPISGHTALYWYRQSLGQGLEFLIYFQGNSAPDKSGLPSDRFSAERTGGSVSTLTIQRTQQEDSAVYLCASSLEPSQREQFFGPGTRLTVL.

J is TRBJ2-5 and V is TRBV7-2; 10 nucleotides match TRBD2. The CDR3 has 18 amino acids. V was pared by 0 bases and J by 9 bases, with 16 bases of the junction left unmatched. The germline V gene encodes CDR1 SGHTA and CDR2 FQGNSA. CDR3 residues: CASSLAVRLAGAGGPQYF. Written as DNA, the CDR3 is TGTGCCAGCAGCTTAGCGGTCCGGCTAGCGGGGGCCGGGGGGCCCCAGTACTTC. Full variable domain (missing parts from reference TRBV7-2 and TRBJ2-5): GAGVSQSPSNKVTEKGKDVELRCDPISGHTALYWYRQSLGQGLEFLIYFQGNSAPDKSGLPSDRFSAERTGGSVSTLTIQRTQQEDSAVYLCASSLAVRLAGAGGPQYFGPGTRLLVL.

The chain couples TRBV25-1 to TRBJ2-7; D ambiguous. The germline V gene encodes CDR1 MGHDK and CDR2 SYGVNS. Trimming took off 4 bases at V and 7 bases at J, with 8 bases between the two ends. This CDR3 spans 11 amino acids. The CDR3 protein is CASSGLWEQYF. Here the CDR3 DNA reads TGTGCCAGCAGTGGCTTGTGGGAGCAGTACTTC.

In this sample, this clonotype turned up a few times. No DNA is shown, since the ends of the CDR3 on it are uncertain; the CDR3 is the one TCRdb lists. The chain recombines TRBV7-2 with TRBJ2-2. The germline V gene encodes CDR1 SGHTA and CDR2 FQGNSA. The CDR3 adds up to 12 amino acids, both ends counted. The CDR3 reads CASSFGAGELFF.

This chain links TRBV20-1 with TRBJ1-4; D uncertain. The V end lost 6 bases, the J end lost 5 bases, and 13 bases lay between the germline ends. This CDR3 region has 13 residues. Germline CDR1 and CDR2: DFQATT and SNEGSKA (reference sequence). CDR3 DNA: TGCAGTGCCTCGTCCGTACCGAATGAAAAACTGTTTTTT. Residues: CSASSVPNEKLFF.

The rearrangement joins TRBV27 to TRBJ1-4; maybe TRBD1 (5 bases). In germline, CDR1 is MNHEY, CDR2 SMNVEV (reference sequence). This CDR3 has 16 amino acids. Trimming stripped 7 bases from V and 11 bases from J, with 26 bases between. CDR3 nucleotides: TGTGCCAGCATTTACCCCGAGGGGCCCCAAGAGTGTAAACTGTTTTTT. It encodes CASIYPEGPQECKLFF.

This clonotype was counted a few times. The V call is TRBV28, the J call TRBJ2-3, with a weak D call TRBD2 (6 bases). CDR1 MDHEN and CDR2 SYDVKM come from the germline V gene. This CDR3 comprises 15 residues. With 7 bases removed from V and 3 bases from J, the gap between germline ends came to 17 bases. The CDR3 coding sequence is TGTGCCAGCAACCCCGGGCGGGATGGTACAGATACGCAGTATTTT. Residues: CASNPGRDGTDTQYF.

The rearrangement joins TRBV20-1 to TRBJ2-3; D call uncertain. The CDR3 spans 14 residues. Germline V gene sequence: CDR1 DFQATT, CDR2 SNEGSKA (reference sequence). Trimming cost V 0 bases and J 3 bases, with 10 bases left between them. The CDR3 here is CSARDEVRTDTQYF. CDR3 DNA sequence: TGCAGTGCTAGAGACGAGGTGAGAACAGATACGCAGTATTTT.